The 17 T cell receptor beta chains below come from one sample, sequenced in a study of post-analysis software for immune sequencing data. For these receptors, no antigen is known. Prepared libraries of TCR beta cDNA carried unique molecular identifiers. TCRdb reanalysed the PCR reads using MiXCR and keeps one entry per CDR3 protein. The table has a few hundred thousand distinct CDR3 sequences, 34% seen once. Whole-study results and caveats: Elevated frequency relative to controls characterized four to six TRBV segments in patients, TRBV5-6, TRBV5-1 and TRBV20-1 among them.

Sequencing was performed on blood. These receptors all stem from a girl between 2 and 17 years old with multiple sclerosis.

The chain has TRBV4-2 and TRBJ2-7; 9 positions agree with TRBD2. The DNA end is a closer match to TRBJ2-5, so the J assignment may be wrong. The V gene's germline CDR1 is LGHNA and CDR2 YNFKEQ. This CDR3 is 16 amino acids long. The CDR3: CASSQLAGPGGETQYF. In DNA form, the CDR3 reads TGTGCCAGCAGCCAACTAGCGGGACCAGGAGGTGAGACCCAGTACTTC.

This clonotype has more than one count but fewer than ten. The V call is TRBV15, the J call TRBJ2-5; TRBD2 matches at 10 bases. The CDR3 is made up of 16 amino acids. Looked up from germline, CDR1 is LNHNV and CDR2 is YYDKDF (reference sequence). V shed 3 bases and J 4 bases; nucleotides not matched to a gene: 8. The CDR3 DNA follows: TGTGCCACCAGCAGCCTTTTAGCGGGGGGATCAGAGACCCAGTACTTC. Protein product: CATSSLLAGGSETQYF.

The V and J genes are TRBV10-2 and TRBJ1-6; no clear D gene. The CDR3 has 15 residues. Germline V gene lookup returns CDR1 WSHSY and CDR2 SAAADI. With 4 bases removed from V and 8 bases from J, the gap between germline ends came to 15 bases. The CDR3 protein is CASSVTRDKDSPLHF. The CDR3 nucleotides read TGCGCCAGCAGTGTAACCCGAGACAAAGATTCACCCCTCCACTTT.

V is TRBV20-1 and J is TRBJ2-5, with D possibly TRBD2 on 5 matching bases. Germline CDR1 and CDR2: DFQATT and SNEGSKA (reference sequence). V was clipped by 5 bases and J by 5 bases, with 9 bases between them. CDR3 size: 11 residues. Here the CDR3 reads CSAYSGETQYF. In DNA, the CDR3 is TGCAGTGCTTACTCGGGGGAGACCCAGTACTTC.

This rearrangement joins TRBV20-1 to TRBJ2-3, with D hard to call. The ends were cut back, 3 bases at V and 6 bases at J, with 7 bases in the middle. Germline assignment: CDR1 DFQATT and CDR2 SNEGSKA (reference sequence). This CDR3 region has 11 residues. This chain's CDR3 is CSASLIDTQYF. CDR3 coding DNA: TGCAGTGCTAGTCTCATCGATACGCAGTATTTT.

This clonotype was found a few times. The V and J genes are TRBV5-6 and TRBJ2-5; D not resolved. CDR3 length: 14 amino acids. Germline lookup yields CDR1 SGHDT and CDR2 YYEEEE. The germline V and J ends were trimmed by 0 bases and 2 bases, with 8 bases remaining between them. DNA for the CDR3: TGTGCCAGCAGCTTGGTTGACGGACAAGAGACCCAGTACTTC. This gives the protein CASSLVDGQETQYF.

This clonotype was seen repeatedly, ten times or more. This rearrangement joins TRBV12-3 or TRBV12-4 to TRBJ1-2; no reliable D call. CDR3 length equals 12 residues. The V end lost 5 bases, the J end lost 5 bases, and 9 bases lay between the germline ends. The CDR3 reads CASSPQEYGYTF. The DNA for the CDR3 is TGTGCCAGCAGTCCCCAGGAGTATGGCTACACCTTC.

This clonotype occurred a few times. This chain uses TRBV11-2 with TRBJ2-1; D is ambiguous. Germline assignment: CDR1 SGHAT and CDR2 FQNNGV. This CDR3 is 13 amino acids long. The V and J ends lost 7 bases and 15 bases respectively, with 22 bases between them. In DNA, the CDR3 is TGTGCCAGCAACGCAATCCGGGCCTTAGCCCCGTTCTTC. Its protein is CASNAIRALAPFF. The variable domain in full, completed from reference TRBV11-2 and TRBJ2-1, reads EAGVAQSPRYKIIEKRQSVAFWCNPISGHATLYWYQQILGQGPKLLIQFQNNGVVDDSQLPKDRFSAERLKGVDSTLKIQPAKLEDSAVYLCASNAIRALAPFFGPGTRLTVL.

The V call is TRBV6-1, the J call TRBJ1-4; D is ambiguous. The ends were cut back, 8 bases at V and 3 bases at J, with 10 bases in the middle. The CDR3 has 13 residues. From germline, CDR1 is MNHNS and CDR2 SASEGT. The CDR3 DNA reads TGTGCCAGCGGTGGCGGGCCTAATGAAAAACTGTTTTTT. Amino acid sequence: CASGGGPNEKLFF.

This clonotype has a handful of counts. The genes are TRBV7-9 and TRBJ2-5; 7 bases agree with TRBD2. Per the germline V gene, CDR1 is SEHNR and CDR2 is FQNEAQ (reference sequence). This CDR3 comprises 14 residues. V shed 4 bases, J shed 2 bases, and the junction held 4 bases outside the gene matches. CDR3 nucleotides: TGTGCCAGCAGCTGGGGAGGGGCTCAAGAGACCCAGTACTTC. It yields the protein CASSWGGAQETQYF.

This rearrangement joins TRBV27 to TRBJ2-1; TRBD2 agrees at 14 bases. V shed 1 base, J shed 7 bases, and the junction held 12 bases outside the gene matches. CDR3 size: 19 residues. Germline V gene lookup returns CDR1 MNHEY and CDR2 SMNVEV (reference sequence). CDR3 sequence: CASSLLTSGGAGFRNEQFF. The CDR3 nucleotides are TGTGCCAGCAGTTTATTGACTAGCGGGGGGGCAGGTTTTAGGAATGAGCAGTTCTTC.

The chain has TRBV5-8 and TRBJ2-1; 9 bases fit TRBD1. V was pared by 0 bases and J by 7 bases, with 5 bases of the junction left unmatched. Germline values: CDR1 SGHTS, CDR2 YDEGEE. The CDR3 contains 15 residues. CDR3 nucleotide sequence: TGTGCCAGCAGCTTGGTAGGACAGGGGAAAAATGAGCAGTTCTTC. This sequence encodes CASSLVGQGKNEQFF.

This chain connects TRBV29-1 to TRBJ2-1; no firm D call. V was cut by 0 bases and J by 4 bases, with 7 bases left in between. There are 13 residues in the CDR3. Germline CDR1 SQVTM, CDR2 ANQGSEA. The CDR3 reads CSVEDGTYNEQFF. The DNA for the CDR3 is TGCAGCGTTGAAGACGGAACTTACAATGAGCAGTTCTTC.

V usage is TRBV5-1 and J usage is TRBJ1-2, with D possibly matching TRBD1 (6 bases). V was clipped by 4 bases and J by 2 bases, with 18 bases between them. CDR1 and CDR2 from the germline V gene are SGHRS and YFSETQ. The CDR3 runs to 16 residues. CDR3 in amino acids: CASSVRGGVLNYGYTF. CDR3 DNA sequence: TGCGCCAGCAGCGTACGCGGGGGCGTTCTAAACTATGGCTACACCTTC.

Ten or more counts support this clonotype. In nucleotides, the CDR3 is TGCAGCGTCGTTGGGACAGGGTCCTACGAGCAGTACTTC. Translated: CSVVGTGSYEQYF. The chain couples TRBV29-1 to TRBJ2-7; TRBD1 matches at 9 bases. Per the germline V gene, CDR1 is SQVTM and CDR2 is ANQGSEA. The V segment lost 6 bases and the J segment 1 base; nucleotides outside the gene matches: 4. This CDR3 comprises 13 residues.

The CDR3 region is CASSFPDSGAGETQYF. Written as DNA, the CDR3 is TGTGCCAGCAGTTTCCCGGATAGCGGGGCGGGGGAGACCCAGTACTTC. This chain links TRBV6-6 with TRBJ2-5; 8 bases match TRBD2. CDR3 length equals 16 residues. Looked up from germline, CDR1 is MNHNY and CDR2 is SVGAGI (reference sequence). V shed 4 bases, J shed 5 bases, and the junction held 12 bases outside the gene matches.

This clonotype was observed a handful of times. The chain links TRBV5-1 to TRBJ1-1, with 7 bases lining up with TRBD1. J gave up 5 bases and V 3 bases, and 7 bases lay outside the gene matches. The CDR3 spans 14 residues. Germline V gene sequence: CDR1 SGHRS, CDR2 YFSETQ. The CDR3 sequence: CASSSRQGPTEAFF. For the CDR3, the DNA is TGCGCCAGCAGCTCACGACAGGGACCGACTGAAGCTTTCTTT.